The 10 T cell receptor beta chains in this list originate from one sample, sequenced in a study of cytomegalovirus exposure and HLA in healthy donors. In the PCR, 60 Vbeta and 13 Jbeta primers were used. Sequencing used immunoSEQ multiplex PCR; TCRdb keeps in-frame clones, though not all of them. The sample carries 140,000 to 150,000 clones, approximately 80% recorded once. Sequenced: PBMCs. The receptors derive from a young woman in good health and CMV-seropositive.

This clone was picked up one time. V gene TRBV19 combines with J gene TRBJ1-3, with D tentatively TRBD1 (5 bases). This CDR3 has 16 amino acids. Trimming cost V 7 bases and J 0 bases, with 16 bases left between them. Germline assignment: CDR1 LNHDA and CDR2 SQIVND (reference sequence). CDR3 amino acids: CASKGVGRFSGNTIYF. The DNA for the CDR3 is TGTGCCAGTAAAGGGGTAGGGAGGTTCTCTGGAAACACCATATATTTT.

The chain uses TRBV15 and TRBJ2-6, with 8 bases aligning to TRBD1. The CDR3 covers 18 residues. Germline CDR1 and CDR2: LNHNV and YYDKDF (reference sequence). V was clipped by 2 bases and J by 0 bases; unmatched bases: 6. Here the CDR3 reads CATSRWGQANSGANVLTF. Written as DNA, the CDR3 is TGTGCCACCAGCAGATGGGGACAGGCGAACTCTGGGGCCAACGTCCTGACTTTC.

V usage is TRBV28 and J usage is TRBJ1-2; D is uncertain. The V gene's germline CDR1 is MDHEN and CDR2 SYDVKM. V dropped 2 bases and J dropped 2 bases, with 12 bases sitting between them. The CDR3 spans 15 residues. The CDR3 DNA reads TGTGCCAGCAGTTTACGCCGGGGTCTGAACTATGGCTACACCTTC. It codes for CASSLRRGLNYGYTF.

This chain connects TRBV25-1 to TRBJ1-3; 7 bases map to TRBD1. The CDR3 is made up of 15 amino acids. CDR1 MGHDK and CDR2 SYGVNS come from the germline V gene. The V and J ends lost 2 bases and 7 bases, in that order; junction bases with no gene match: 8. As DNA, the CDR3 is TGTGCCAGCAGTGAACCCCACAGGGGTCGGAACACCATATATTTT. Its protein product is CASSEPHRGRNTIYF.

The CDR3: CASSLITASGNTIYF. The CDR3 DNA sequence: TGTGCCAGCAGCTTGATTACAGCCTCTGGAAACACCATATATTTT. This sequence joins TRBV13 and TRBJ1-3, with no clear D. The CDR3 runs 15 residues. Germline V CDR1 and CDR2: PRHDT, FYEKMQ (reference sequence). Between the trimmed V and J ends, which lost 3 bases and 0 bases, there was a span of 9 bases.

The V and J genes are TRBV7-9 and TRBJ1-6; TRBD1 is a possible D gene (5 bases). CDR3 size: 15 residues. Germline V gene sequence: CDR1 SEHNR, CDR2 FQNEAQ (reference sequence). The V end lost 2 bases, the J end lost 9 bases, and 14 bases lay between the germline ends. The CDR3 coding sequence is TGTGCCAGCAGCTTAAGCGGGGGGGTGAGTTCACCCCTCCACTTT. Its translation: CASSLSGGVSSPLHF.

This rearrangement joins TRBV7-7 to TRBJ2-2; 7 nucleotides line up with TRBD1. J was trimmed by 5 bases and V by 3 bases; bases with no gene match: 9. The CDR3 runs to 16 residues. Germline lookup yields CDR1 SSHAT and CDR2 FNYEAQ (reference sequence). The CDR3 spells CASSFAGTVGTGELFF. CDR3 bases: TGTGCCAGCAGCTTTGCCGGGACAGTTGGTACCGGGGAGCTGTTTTTT.

The V call is TRBV9, the J call TRBJ2-2; weak D call: TRBD2 (7 bases). The V end lost 4 bases, the J end lost 4 bases, and 17 bases lay between the germline ends. Germline V CDR1 and CDR2: SGDLS, YYNGEE. This CDR3 contains 16 residues. The CDR3, as DNA: TGTGCCAGCAGCCCTAGGTGGGGGGGCGGCACCGGGGAGCTGTTTTTT. Encoded protein: CASSPRWGGGTGELFF.

This clone was counted only a few times. V gene TRBV6-1 combines with J gene TRBJ2-3, with a tentative D call TRBD2 (6 bases). The V gene's germline CDR1 is MNHNS and CDR2 SASEGT. The CDR3 is 16 amino acids. V lost 1 base and J 4 bases, leaving 15 bases between the germline ends. The CDR3 region is CASSEEGWGDPDTQYF. CDR3 nucleotide sequence: TGTGCCAGCAGTGAAGAGGGGTGGGGGGATCCAGATACGCAGTATTTT.

The V gene is TRBV28, the J gene TRBJ1-4; TRBD1 is a possible D gene (5 bases). With 7 bases removed from V and 5 bases from J, the gap between germline ends came to 17 bases. CDR3 length equals 15 residues. The germline gives CDR1 MDHEN, CDR2 SYDVKM. CDR3 amino acids: CASNSLGAVNEKLFF. The CDR3 DNA reads as TGTGCCAGCAATTCCCTTGGGGCAGTAAATGAAAAACTGTTTTTT.